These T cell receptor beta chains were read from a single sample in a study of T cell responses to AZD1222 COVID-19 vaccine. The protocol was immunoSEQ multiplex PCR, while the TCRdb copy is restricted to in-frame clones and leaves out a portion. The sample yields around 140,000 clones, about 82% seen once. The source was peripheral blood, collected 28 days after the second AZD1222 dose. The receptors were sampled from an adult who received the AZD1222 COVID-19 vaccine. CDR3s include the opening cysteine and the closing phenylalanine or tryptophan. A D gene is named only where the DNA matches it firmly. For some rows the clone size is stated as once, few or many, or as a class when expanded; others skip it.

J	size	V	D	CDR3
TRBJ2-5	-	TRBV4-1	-	CASSHHESPGRQETQYF
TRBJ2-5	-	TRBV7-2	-	CASSLALGSQETQYF
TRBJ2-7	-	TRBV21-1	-	CASSKKLTDSYEQYF
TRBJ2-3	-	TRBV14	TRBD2	CASSQVAGVADTQYF
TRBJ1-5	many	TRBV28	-	CASCEGYGGNQPQHF
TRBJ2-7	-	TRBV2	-	CASSEMRTPSEQYF
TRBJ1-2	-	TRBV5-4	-	CASSPQVASYGYTF
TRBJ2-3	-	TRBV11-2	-	CASSSVRGSTDTQYF
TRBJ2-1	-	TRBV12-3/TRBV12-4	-	CASSFYYEQFF
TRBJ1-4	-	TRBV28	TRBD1	CASSRQGWAEKLFF
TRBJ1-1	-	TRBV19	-	CASNRDGNTEAFF
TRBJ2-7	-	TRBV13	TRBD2	CASSLGMAGTITYEQYF
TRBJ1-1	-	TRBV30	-	CAWSVGYRTEAFF
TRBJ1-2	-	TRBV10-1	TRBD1	CASSEQGVSYGYTF
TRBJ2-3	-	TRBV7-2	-	CASSLAGGPTDTQYF
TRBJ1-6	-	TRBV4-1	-	CASSQGSLGLARNSPLHF
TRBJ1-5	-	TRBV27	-	CASSLGGAGQPQHF
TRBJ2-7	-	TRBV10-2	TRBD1	CASSGGQGASYEQYF
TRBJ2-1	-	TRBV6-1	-	CASSEASGIHEQFF
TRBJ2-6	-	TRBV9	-	CASSVVGSGANVLTF
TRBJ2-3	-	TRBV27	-	CASSLRLRGSWGDTQYF
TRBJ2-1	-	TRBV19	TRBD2	CASKVLAGGGSSYNEQFF
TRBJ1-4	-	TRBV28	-	CASSLFGAEKLFF
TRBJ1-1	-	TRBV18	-	CASSPDRPIAYTEAFF
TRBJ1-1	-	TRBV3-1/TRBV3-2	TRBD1	CASSLRGQTEAFF
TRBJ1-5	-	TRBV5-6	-	CASSFRAPVGNQPQHF
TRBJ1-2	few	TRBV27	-	CASSLGPGPFTANYGYTF
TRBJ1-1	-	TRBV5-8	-	CASSPQRGGEDTEAFF
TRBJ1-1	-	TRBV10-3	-	CAISEEGNTEAFF
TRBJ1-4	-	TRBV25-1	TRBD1	CASSGNSGTGDEKLFF
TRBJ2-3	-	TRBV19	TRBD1	CASMTTGFTDTQYF
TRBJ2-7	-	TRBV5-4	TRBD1	CASSPRQGDYEQYF
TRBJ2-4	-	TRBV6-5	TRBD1	CASRPQGIAKNIQYF
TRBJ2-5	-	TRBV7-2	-	CASSSFGWGETQYF
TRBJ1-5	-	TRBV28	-	CASKFEGPQPQHF
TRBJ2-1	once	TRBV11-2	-	CASSLGVGGLNEQFF
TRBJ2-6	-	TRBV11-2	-	CASSLQVSGANVLTF